A selection of T cell receptor beta chains follows, all from one sample in a study of blood T cell repertoires in COVID-19. Measured with immunoSEQ multiplex PCR; TCRdb has only the in-frame clones, and not every one. Of about 250,000 clones listed, around 88% are singletons. The sequenced sample consisted of peripheral blood. The source of these receptors is a man at least 80 years old with acute or convalescent COVID-19. The CDR3 runs from the conserved cysteine through the conserved F or W. A D gene is named only where the DNA matches it firmly. Expanded clones get a size class; other rows say once, few or many, or leave the size out.

V gene	J gene	D gene	clone size	CDR3 DNA	CDR3 protein
TRBV7-6	TRBJ2-7	TRBD2	-	TGTGCCAGCAGCCCAGGACTAGCGGGAACCTACGAGCAGTACTTC	CASSPGLAGTYEQYF
TRBV5-6	TRBJ2-1	-	-	TGTGCCAGCAGCTCCCGACGAGGGTACAATGAGCAGTTCTTC	CASSSRRGYNEQFF
TRBV2	TRBJ2-5	TRBD2	-	TGTGCCAGCAGAACGGGACTAGCGGGAACAGAGACCCAGTACTTC	CASRTGLAGTETQYF
TRBV5-1	TRBJ1-2	TRBD1	-	TGCGCCAGCAGCTTCAAGGGGGCTGAGGGCTACACCTTC	CASSFKGAEGYTF
TRBV12-2	TRBJ1-4	-	-	TGTGCAAGTCGCTTAGATGGCGGGTGGGAAAAACTGTTTTTT	CASRLDGGWEKLFF
TRBV3-1/TRBV3-2	TRBJ2-7	-	-	TGTGCCAGCAGCCAAGAGAGCACCTACGAGCAGTACTTC	CASSQESTYEQYF
TRBV18	TRBJ2-7	-	-	TGTGCCAGCTCACCTCCAGGCCTGGACGAGCAGTACTTC	CASSPPGLDEQYF
TRBV7-2	TRBJ2-7	TRBD1	-	TGTGCCAGCAGCTTAGTAACAGGGGGTGAGGAGCAGTACTTC	CASSLVTGGEEQYF
TRBV7-9	TRBJ2-7	TRBD1	-	TGTGCCAGCAGCCCAGAAACAGGGGGCCTTAAGAACGAGCAGTACTTC	CASSPETGGLKNEQYF
TRBV29-1	TRBJ1-3	-	-	TGCAGCGTCTACACCGGACATTACTCTGGAAACACCATATATTTT	CSVYTGHYSGNTIYF
TRBV29-1	TRBJ2-2	-	-	TGCAGCGTTGGGGACACACGATTCGGCGGGGAGCTGTTTTTT	CSVGDTRFGGELFF
TRBV6-6	TRBJ2-1	TRBD2	-	TGTGCCAGCACCGGGACTAGCGGGGCCTCTGGGAATGAGCAGTTCTTC	CASTGTSGASGNEQFF
TRBV28	TRBJ2-7	-	-	TGTGCCAGCAGCCTCCTTTCTCTGGGACTCACCTACGAGCAGTACTTC	CASSLLSLGLTYEQYF
TRBV10-3	TRBJ2-1	TRBD1	-	TGTGCCATCAGTGATAACTCAGGGGGTGAGCAGTTCTTC	CAISDNSGGEQFF
TRBV5-1	TRBJ1-2	-	once	TGCGCCAGCAGCTTAAGCAACGGCTATGGCTACACCTTC	CASSLSNGYGYTF
TRBV2	TRBJ2-1	TRBD1	-	TGTGCCAGCAAACAGGGGCCACCCAATGAGCAGTTCTTC	CASKQGPPNEQFF
TRBV12-5	TRBJ2-1	TRBD2	-	TGTGCTAGTGGTTTGAGCGGGGCGGGGGAGCAGTTCTTC	CASGLSGAGEQFF
TRBV5-1	TRBJ2-2	TRBD1	-	TGCGCCAGCAGCTTGGGACAGGGCACCGGGGAGCTGTTTTTT	CASSLGQGTGELFF
TRBV7-9	TRBJ2-3	TRBD2	once	TGTGCCAGCAGCCTACGAGCGGGAAGCACAGATACGCAGTATTTT	CASSLRAGSTDTQYF
TRBV2	TRBJ2-1	-	-	TGTGCCAGCAATAGGGGCTCCTACAATGAGCAGTTCTTC	CASNRGSYNEQFF
TRBV7-3	TRBJ1-1	TRBD1	-	TGTGCCAGCAGCTCAGGACAGGGGAACACTGAAGCTTTCTTT	CASSSGQGNTEAFF
TRBV2	TRBJ1-5	-	-	TGTGCCAGCAGACCCAGGGCGGGCAATCAGCCCCAGCATTTT	CASRPRAGNQPQHF
TRBV28	TRBJ1-1	-	-	TGTGCCAGCAGTTTAGGGCACCCGGGGGCTTTCTTT	CASSLGHPGAFF
TRBV6-6	TRBJ1-1	TRBD1	-	TGTGCCAGCGGCCCGGGACAGGGGAACACTGAAGCTTTCTTT	CASGPGQGNTEAFF
TRBV11-2	TRBJ2-2	TRBD1	-	TGTGCCAGCAGCTCTTGGACAGGGGGAACCGGGGAGCTGTTTTTT	CASSSWTGGTGELFF
TRBV5-8	TRBJ1-1	TRBD1	-	TGTGCCAGCAGCTCCGGACAGGGGGAGCATGGGAACACTGAAGCTTTCTTT	CASSSGQGEHGNTEAFF
TRBV18	TRBJ2-6	TRBD1	-	TGTGCCAGCTCACCGTCAGGGGGCTCTGGGGCCAACGTCCTGACTTTC	CASSPSGGSGANVLTF